This T cell receptor beta chain emerged from a study of identical twins. The germline gives CDR1 SGHVS, CDR2 FQNEAQ. The V end was cut by 5 bases, the J end by 6 bases, with 26 bases between. This CDR3 is 18 amino acids long. TCRdb re-analysed the 5' RACE reads in MiXCR, keeping a single row per CDR3 protein. The data show fewer than 900,000 distinct CDR3 sequences, with around 21% seen just once and around 4.4% held by the top ten. This clonotype has only a few counts. In addition, the sample was reused for a study of T cells expressing NK-cell markers.

The chain joins TRBV7-8 to TRBJ2-1; D might be TRBD1 (6 bases). Material: PBMCs. This sequence originates from a woman aged 18-29 years in good health. The chain's CDR3 is CASSPIRTQGRGTNEQFF. CDR3 in DNA: TGTGCCAGCAGCCCGATACGTACACAGGGCAGAGGGACCAATGAGCAGTTCTTC.